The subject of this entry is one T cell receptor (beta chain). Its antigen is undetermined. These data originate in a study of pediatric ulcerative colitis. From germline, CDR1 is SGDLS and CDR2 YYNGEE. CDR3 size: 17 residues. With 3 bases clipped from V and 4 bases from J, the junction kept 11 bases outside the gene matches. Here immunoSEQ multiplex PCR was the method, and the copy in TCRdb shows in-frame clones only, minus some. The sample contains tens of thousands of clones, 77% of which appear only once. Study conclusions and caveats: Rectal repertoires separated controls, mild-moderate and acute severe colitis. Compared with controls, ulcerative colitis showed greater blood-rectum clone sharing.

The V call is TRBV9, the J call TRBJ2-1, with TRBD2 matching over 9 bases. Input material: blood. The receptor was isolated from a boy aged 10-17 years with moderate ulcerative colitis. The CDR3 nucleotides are TGTGCCAGCAGCGCCGGCCGTGGGCGGGAGGGTTACAATGAGCAGTTCTTC. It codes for CASSAGRGREGYNEQFF.